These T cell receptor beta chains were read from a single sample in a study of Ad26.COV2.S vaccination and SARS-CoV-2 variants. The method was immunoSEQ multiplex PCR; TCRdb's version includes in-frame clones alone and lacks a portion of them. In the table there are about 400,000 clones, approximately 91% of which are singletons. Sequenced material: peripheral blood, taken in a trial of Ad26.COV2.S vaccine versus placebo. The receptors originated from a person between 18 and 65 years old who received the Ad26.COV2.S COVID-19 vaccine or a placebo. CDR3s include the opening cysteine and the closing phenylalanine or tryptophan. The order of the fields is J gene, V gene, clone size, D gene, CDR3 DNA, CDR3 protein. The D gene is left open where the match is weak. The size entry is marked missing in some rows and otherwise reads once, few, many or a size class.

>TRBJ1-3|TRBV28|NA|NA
TGTGCCAGCAGTCGACAAGTAGCCGGAAACACCATATATTTT
CASSRQVAGNTIYF
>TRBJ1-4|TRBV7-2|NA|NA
TGTGCCAGCAGCTACGGGTTCGCAACTAATGAAAAACTGTTTTTT
CASSYGFATNEKLFF
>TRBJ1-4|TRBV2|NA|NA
TGTGCCAGCAGTGAGAATACTGGGGGGAAACTGTTTTTT
CASSENTGGKLFF
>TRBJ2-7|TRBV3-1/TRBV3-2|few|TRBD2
TGTGCCAGCAGCCTGACTAGCGGGACTCTGGAGCAGTACTTC
CASSLTSGTLEQYF
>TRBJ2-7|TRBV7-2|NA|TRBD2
TGTGCCAGCAGCTTAGCGCAAGGACTAGCCGGCGAGCAGTACTTC
CASSLAQGLAGEQYF
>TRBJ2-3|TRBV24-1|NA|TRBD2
TGTGCCACCAGTTTCGCGGGAGGAACTACAGATACGCAGTATTTT
CATSFAGGTTDTQYF
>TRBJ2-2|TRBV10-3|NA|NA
TGTGCCATCCGGGACGTCGCGAACACCGGGGAGCTGTTTTTT
CAIRDVANTGELFF
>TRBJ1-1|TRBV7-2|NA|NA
TGTGCCAGCAGCTTAGAAGGCTTGAACACTGAAGCTTTCTTT
CASSLEGLNTEAFF
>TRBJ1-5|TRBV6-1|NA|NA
TGTGCCAGCAGTGAATACTTGACAGGCACTCAGCCCCAGCATTTT
CASSEYLTGTQPQHF
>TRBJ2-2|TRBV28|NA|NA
TGTGCCAGCAGTTTACCCTACACCGGGGAGCTGTTTTTT
CASSLPYTGELFF
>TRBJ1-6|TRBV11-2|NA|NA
TGTGCCAGCAGCCCTAGACTGGGTGGGGATTCACCCCTCCACTTT
CASSPRLGGDSPLHF
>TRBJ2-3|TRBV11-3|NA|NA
TGTGCCAGCACCTTGGGGCTAGGGGCACGCAGCACAGATACGCAGTATTTT
CASTLGLGARSTDTQYF
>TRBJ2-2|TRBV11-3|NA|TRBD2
TGTGCCAGCAGCCCCATAGCGGGGGGGACCACCGGGGAGCTGTTTTTT
CASSPIAGGTTGELFF
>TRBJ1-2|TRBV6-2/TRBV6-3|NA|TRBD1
TGTGCCAGCAGTCTACAGGGGGCCAAGTCGGGCACCTTC
CASSLQGAKSGTF
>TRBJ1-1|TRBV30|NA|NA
TGTGCCTGGGGGTTCCTGTTCAACACTGAAGCTTTCTTT
CAWGFLFNTEAFF
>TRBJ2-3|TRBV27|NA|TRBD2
TGTGCCAGCAGCAGGAGGCCTCCGGGACTAGCGGGAGATACGCAGTATTTT
CASSRRPPGLAGDTQYF
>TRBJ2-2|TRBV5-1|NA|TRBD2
TGCGCCAGCAGCTTGGCTTCAAGCGGGGTTGCTAACACCGGGGAGCTGTTTTTT
CASSLASSGVANTGELFF
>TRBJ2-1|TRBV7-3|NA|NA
TGTGCCAGCAGCTTAGGCAATGAGCAGTTCTTC
CASSLGNEQFF
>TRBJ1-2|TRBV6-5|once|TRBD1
TGTGCCAGCAGTCCGACAGGGATACGGGGCTACACCTTC
CASSPTGIRGYTF
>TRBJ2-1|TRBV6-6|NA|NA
TGTGCCAGCAGCCTCGTCGACCCGGACCGGGATGAGCAGTTCTTC
CASSLVDPDRDEQFF
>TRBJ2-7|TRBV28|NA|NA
TGTGCCAGCAGTTCCCCGGGACCGAGGTACGAGCAGTACTTC
CASSSPGPRYEQYF
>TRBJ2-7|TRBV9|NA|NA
TGTGCCAGCAGCGTAGTCCCACGAACCTACGAGCAGTACTTC
CASSVVPRTYEQYF
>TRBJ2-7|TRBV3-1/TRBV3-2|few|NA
TGTGCCAGCAGCCAAGATTCATGGCTCGGGCAGTACTTC
CASSQDSWLGQYF